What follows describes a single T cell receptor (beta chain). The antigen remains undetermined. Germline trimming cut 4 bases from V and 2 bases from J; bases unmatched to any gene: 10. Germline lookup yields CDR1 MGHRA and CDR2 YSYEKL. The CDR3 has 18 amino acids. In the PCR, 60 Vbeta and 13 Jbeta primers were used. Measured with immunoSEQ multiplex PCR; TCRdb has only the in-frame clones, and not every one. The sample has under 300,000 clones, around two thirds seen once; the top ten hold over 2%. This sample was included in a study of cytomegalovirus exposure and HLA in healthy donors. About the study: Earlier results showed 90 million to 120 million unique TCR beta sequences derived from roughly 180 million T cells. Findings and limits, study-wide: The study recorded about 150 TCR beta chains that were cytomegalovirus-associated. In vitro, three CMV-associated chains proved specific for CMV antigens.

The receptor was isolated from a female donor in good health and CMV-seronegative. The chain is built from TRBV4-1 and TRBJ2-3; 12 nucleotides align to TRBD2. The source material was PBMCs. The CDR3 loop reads CASSPLRASGRDTDTQYF. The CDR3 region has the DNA TGCGCCAGCAGCCCCCTGCGGGCTAGCGGGAGGGACACAGATACGCAGTATTTT.